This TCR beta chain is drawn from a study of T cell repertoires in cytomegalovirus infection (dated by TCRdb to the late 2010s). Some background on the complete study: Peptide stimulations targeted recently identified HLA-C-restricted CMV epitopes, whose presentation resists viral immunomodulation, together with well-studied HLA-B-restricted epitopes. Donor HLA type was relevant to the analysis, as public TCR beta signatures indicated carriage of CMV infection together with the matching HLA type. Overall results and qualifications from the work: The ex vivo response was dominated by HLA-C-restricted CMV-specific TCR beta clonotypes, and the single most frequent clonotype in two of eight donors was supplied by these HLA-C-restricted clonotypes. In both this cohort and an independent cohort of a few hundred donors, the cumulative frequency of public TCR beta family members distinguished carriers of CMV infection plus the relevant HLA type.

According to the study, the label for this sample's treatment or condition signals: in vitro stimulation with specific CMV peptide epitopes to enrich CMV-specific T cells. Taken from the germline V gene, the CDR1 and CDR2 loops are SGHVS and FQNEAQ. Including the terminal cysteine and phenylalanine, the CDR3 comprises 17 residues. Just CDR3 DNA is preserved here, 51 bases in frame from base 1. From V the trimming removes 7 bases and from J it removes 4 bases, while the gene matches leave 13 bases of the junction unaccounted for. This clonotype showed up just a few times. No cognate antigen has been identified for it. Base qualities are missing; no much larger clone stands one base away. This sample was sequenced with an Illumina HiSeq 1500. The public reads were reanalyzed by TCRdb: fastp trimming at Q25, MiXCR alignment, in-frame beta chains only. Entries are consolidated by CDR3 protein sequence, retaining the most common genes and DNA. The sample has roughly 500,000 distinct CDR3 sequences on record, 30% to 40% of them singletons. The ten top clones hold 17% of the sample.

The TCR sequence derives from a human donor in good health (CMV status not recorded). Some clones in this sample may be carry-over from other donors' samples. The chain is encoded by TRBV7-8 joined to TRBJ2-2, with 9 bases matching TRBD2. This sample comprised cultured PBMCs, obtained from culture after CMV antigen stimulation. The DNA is TGTGCCAGCACCCTAAAGTGGCTAGCGGGAAGCACCGGGGAGCTGTTTTTT. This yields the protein CASTLKWLAGSTGELFF. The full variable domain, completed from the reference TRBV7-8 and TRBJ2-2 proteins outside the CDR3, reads GAGVSQSPRYKVAKRGQDVALRCDPISGHVSLFWYQQALGQGPEFLTYFQNEAQLDKSGLPSDRFFAERPEGSVSTLKIQRTQQEDSAVYLCASTLKWLAGSTGELFFGEGSRLTVL.